The 31 T cell receptor beta chains listed next were all sequenced from one sample in a study of T cells in Graves' hyperthyroidism and ophthalmopathy (dated by TCRdb to the late 2010s). Receptor amplification or capture employed multiplex PCR. Instrument used: Illumina HiSeq 2000. Amplification of TCR beta CDR3 regions was carried out from RNA transcripts. The first round of RT-PCR for the TCR CDR3 was performed with the HTBI primer set and the Qiagen OneStep RT-PCR kit. Through fastp at Q25 and MiXCR, TCRdb rebuilt clones from the public reads, retaining in-frame beta chains. Duplicate CDR3 protein sequences are folded into a single record with the most common DNA and genes. The sample table contains hundreds of thousands of distinct CDR3 sequences; only one count was recorded for 14% to 15% of them. Roughly an eighth of the sample is in the top ten clones. The specimen sequenced was blood. Every receptor here comes from a man in his late teens or twenties with Graves' ophthalmopathy.

This clonotype was detected ten times or more. The chain combines TRBV18 with TRBJ1-2; 7 bases map to TRBD1. The length of the CDR3 is 13 residues. Trimming removed 8 bases from V and 1 base from J; junction bases left unmatched: 4. The germline CDR1 and CDR2 sequences are KGHSH and LQKENI. The CDR3 loop is CASSRDSNYGYTF. Here the CDR3 DNA reads TGTGCCAGCAGTAGGGACAGTAACTATGGCTACACCTTC.

This chain connects TRBV7-2 to TRBJ2-3; 10 bases are a match to TRBD2. Germline V gene lookup returns CDR1 SGHTA and CDR2 FQGNSA. There are 16 residues in the CDR3. Trimming at V came to 0 bases and at J to 1 base, leaving 1 base not matched to a gene. The CDR3 loop is CASSLALAGGTDTQYF. The CDR3, as DNA: TGTGCCAGCAGCTTAGCGCTAGCGGGGGGCACAGATACGCAGTATTTT.

This clonotype was seen at least ten times. The chain combines TRBV4-1 with TRBJ2-7; D may be TRBD1 (6 bases). Germline CDR1 MGHRA, CDR2 YSYEKL. The CDR3 loop spans 16 amino acids. Trimming took 3 bases from V and 0 from J, leaving 15 bases between them. CDR3 loop: CASSQDSYPSSYEQYF. The CDR3 DNA follows: TGCGCCAGCAGCCAGGACAGCTATCCTAGCTCCTACGAGCAGTACTTC.

This clonotype was counted between two and nine times. A much larger clone sits a single nucleotide away, making a read error possible. The J gene is TRBJ2-5, the V gene TRBV3-1; TRBD2 aligns across 10 bases. CDR1 is LGHDT, CDR2 YNNKEL, per germline (reference sequence). The CDR3 consists of 15 residues. DNA of the CDR3: TGTGCCAGCAGCCAAAAGCGGGGGGGCCTGAAGACCCAGCACTTC. This translates into CASSQKRGGLKTQHF.

This clonotype was counted a few times. The V call is TRBV7-8, the J call TRBJ1-1, with 7 bases identical to TRBD1. Trimming removed 1 base from V and 13 bases from J; junction bases left unmatched: 9. CDR1 is SGHVS, CDR2 FQNEAQ, per germline. The length of the CDR3 is 13 residues. CDR3: CASSLGDSGKIFF. CDR3 sequence (DNA): TGTGCCAGCAGCTTAGGGGACAGTGGGAAAATTTTCTTT.

The table lists this clonotype with a few counts. The V call is TRBV19, the J call TRBJ2-1, with D maybe TRBD2 (6 bases). Germline V gene lookup returns CDR1 LNHDA and CDR2 SQIVND (reference sequence). The CDR3 runs to 15 residues. Trimming took 5 bases from V and 4 from J, leaving 15 bases between them. The DNA of the CDR3 is TGTGCCAGTAGTCCCGGGACTTTGAAATACAATGAGCAGTTCTTC. As protein: CASSPGTLKYNEQFF.

The chain employs TRBV15 and TRBJ1-2, with D perhaps TRBD1 (6 bases). V lost 0 bases and J lost 0, with 8 bases in between. Germline-derived CDR1 and CDR2 are LNHNV and YYDKDF (reference sequence). CDR3 length equals 15 residues. The CDR3 is CATSRDRGANYGYTF. The CDR3 DNA reads as TGTGCCACCAGCAGAGACAGGGGAGCTAACTATGGCTACACCTTC.

This clonotype showed up just once. It may be a read error: a sequence one base away is much more abundant. This rearrangement joins TRBV6-5 to TRBJ2-2, with 7 bases matching TRBD2. The V gene's germline CDR1 is MNHEY and CDR2 SVGAGI. The ends lost 2 bases at V and 8 bases at J; junction bases unmatched: 20. The CDR3 sequence is 19 residues long. CDR3 sequence: CASSYVFRIGTISTGELFF. Here the CDR3 DNA reads TGTGCCAGCAGTTACGTTTTTAGGATCGGGACTATAAGCACTGGGGAGCTGTTTTTT.

The gene calls are TRBV6-1 and TRBJ2-1; unclear D gene. This CDR3 comprises 12 residues. Trimming removed 7 bases from V and 2 bases from J, with 6 bases in between. Germline V gives CDR1 MNHNS, CDR2 SASEGT. The CDR3 nucleotides are TGTGCCAGCAAAAACCCCTACAATGAGCAGTTCTTC. This sequence encodes CASKNPYNEQFF.

The sample holds a few counts of this clonotype. The chain links TRBV10-2 to TRBJ1-2; D is undetermined. The germline V and J ends were trimmed by 2 bases and 7 bases, with 14 bases remaining between them. This CDR3 region has 14 residues. CDR1 WSHSY and CDR2 SAAADI come from the germline V gene. CDR3 bases: TGCGCCAGCAGTGAGCTGATAAGTTTCGGTGGCTACACCTTC. Its translation is CASSELISFGGYTF.

This clonotype occurred many times. CDR3 nucleotides: TGTGCCAGCAGTTTATCCGTGTCGACGGTGAACACTGAAGCTTTCTTT. Translation gives CASSLSVSTVNTEAFF. This chain links TRBV27 with TRBJ1-1; D ambiguous. Germline CDR1 MNHEY, CDR2 SMNVEV (reference sequence). This CDR3 contains 16 residues. Trimming cost V 0 bases and J 0 bases, with 11 bases left between them.

V usage is TRBV7-6 and J usage is TRBJ2-5, with a tentative D call TRBD1 (5 bases). Looked up from germline, CDR1 is SGHVS and CDR2 is FNYEAQ. The CDR3 length is 15 residues. Between the trimmed V and J ends, which lost 6 bases and 1 base, there was a span of 15 bases. CDR3 loop: CASSSPYRSQETQYF. The CDR3 DNA is TGTGCCAGCAGTTCCCCGTACAGGTCCCAAGAGACCCAGTACTTC.

The genes are TRBV5-1 and TRBJ2-5, with 11 bases fitting TRBD1. Germline assignment: CDR1 SGHRS and CDR2 YFSETQ. The CDR3 extends over 15 amino acids. V shed 5 bases, J shed 5 bases, and the junction held 8 bases outside the gene matches. DNA of the CDR3: TGCGCCAGCAGATCTGGACAGGGGGCTTGGGAGACCCAGTACTTC. Translation: CASRSGQGAWETQYF.

There are many counts of this clonotype. V gene TRBV6-1 combines with J gene TRBJ2-7; no clear D gene. The germline V and J ends were trimmed by 6 bases and 2 bases, with 8 bases remaining between them. CDR1 and CDR2 (germline): MNHNS, SASEGT. The CDR3 covers 12 residues. The CDR3 here is CASSYDAYEQYF. DNA for the CDR3: TGTGCCAGCAGCTACGATGCCTACGAGCAGTACTTC.

The rearrangement joins TRBV6-1 to TRBJ2-1, with D hard to call. V lost 6 bases, J lost 5 bases, and 11 bases lay in between. The length of the CDR3 is 13 residues. Germline CDR1 MNHNS, CDR2 SASEGT. CDR3 sequence reads: CASRSTENNEQFF. CDR3 DNA: TGTGCCAGCAGATCTACAGAGAACAATGAGCAGTTCTTC.

This sequence joins TRBV27 and TRBJ2-7, with 9 bases lining up with TRBD1. The germline gives CDR1 MNHEY, CDR2 SMNVEV (reference sequence). Unmatched junction bases numbered 9, after V lost 4 bases and J lost 5 bases. The CDR3 totals 15 residues. The CDR3 is CASSSDGTGFNEQYF. The DNA of the CDR3 is TGTGCCAGCAGTTCCGACGGGACAGGGTTTAACGAGCAGTACTTC.

This clonotype was picked up a small number of times. The J gene is TRBJ1-4, the V gene TRBV30; no firm D call. The CDR3 is made up of 15 amino acids. Per the germline V gene, CDR1 is GTSNPN and CDR2 is SVGIG (reference sequence). V was shortened by 0 bases and J by 4 bases, with 12 bases between the two germline ends. The CDR3 DNA reads TGTGCCTGGAGTGTACGATGGGGTAATAATGAAAAACTGTTTTTT. This translates into CAWSVRWGNNEKLFF.

Only a few counts were recorded for this clonotype. A much larger clone is a single base away; this may be a read error. The CDR3 nucleotides are TGTGCCAGCAGTGAGGACACGAACACCGGGGAGCTGTTTTTT. Its translation is CASSEDTNTGELFF. The chain couples TRBV25-1 to TRBJ2-2, with D possibly being TRBD1 (5 bases). CDR3 length: 14 amino acids. CDR1 is MGHDK, CDR2 SYGVNS, per germline. V shed 3 bases and J shed 0 bases, with 5 bases lying between them.

Ten or more counts support this clonotype. The V gene is TRBV6-1, the J gene TRBJ2-6; unclear D gene. Germline V gene sequence: CDR1 MNHNS, CDR2 SASEGT. The CDR3 sequence is 14 residues long. V lost 6 bases and J 0 bases, leaving 6 bases between the germline ends. Here the CDR3 DNA reads TGTGCCAGCAGGTCCCACTCTGGGGCCAACGTCCTGACTTTC. Protein sequence: CASRSHSGANVLTF.

This clonotype came up many times. J is TRBJ2-1 and V is TRBV3-1; no definite D call. The germline V gene encodes CDR1 LGHDT and CDR2 YNNKEL (reference sequence). Trimming shortened V by 5 bases and J by 4 bases, and 15 bases separated the two germline ends. The CDR3 contains 15 residues. The CDR3 DNA reads TGTGCCAGCAGCTTCGGTGTTGGCCGATACAATGAGCAGTTCTTC. Protein sequence: CASSFGVGRYNEQFF.

The genes are TRBV9 and TRBJ1-1; D remains ambiguous. The CDR3 spans 14 residues. The germline CDR1 and CDR2 sequences are SGDLS and YYNGEE. V was cut by 5 bases and J by 3 bases, with 14 bases left in between. The CDR3 region is CASSPLEEYTEAFF. The DNA of the CDR3 is TGTGCCAGCAGTCCCTTAGAGGAGTACACTGAAGCTTTCTTT.

This clonotype came up many times. In DNA, the CDR3 is TGTGCCAGCAGCCCGAGGGTCAGGGGATACGAGCAGTACTTC. It encodes CASSPRVRGYEQYF. The chain employs TRBV3-1 and TRBJ2-7, with D perhaps TRBD1 (6 bases). Deletions cut 4 bases from V and 4 bases from J, with 14 bases between. Germline V gene data show CDR1 as LGHDT and CDR2 as YNNKEL (reference sequence). This CDR3 spans 14 amino acids.

This chain connects TRBV14 to TRBJ1-1; the match to TRBD1 covers 8 bases. Unmatched junction bases numbered 9, after V lost 1 base and J lost 5 bases. Germline-derived CDR1 and CDR2 are SGHDN and FVKESK. The CDR3 sequence is 16 residues long. This CDR3 is CASSQVGFDRGTEAFF. CDR3 sequence (DNA): TGTGCCAGCAGCCAAGTAGGATTTGACAGGGGAACTGAAGCTTTCTTT. The whole variable domain, remainder taken from reference TRBV14 and TRBJ1-1, is EAGVTQFPSHSVIEKGQTVTLRCDPISGHDNLYWYRRVMGKEIKFLLHFVKESKQDESGMPNNRFLAERTGGTYSTLKVQPAELEDSGVYFCASSQVGFDRGTEAFFGQGTRLTVV.

This clonotype has at least ten counts. The chain carries TRBV3-1 and TRBJ2-7, with a weak D call TRBD2 (6 bases). The V gene lost 1 base and the J gene lost 5 bases, with 9 bases spanning the gap. This CDR3 has 13 residues. Germline CDR1 and CDR2: LGHDT and YNNKEL (reference sequence). The CDR3 nucleotides are TGTGCCAGCAGCCAAGCAGGAGGGGACGAGCAGTACTTC. Protein product: CASSQAGGDEQYF.

In this sample, this clonotype turned up a few times. This chain uses TRBV5-1 with TRBJ2-7, with 7 bases aligning to TRBD1. The CDR3 loop spans 14 amino acids. Germline V CDR1 and CDR2: SGHRS, YFSETQ. V gave up 3 bases and J gave up 2 bases; unmatched junction bases: 5. CDR3 residues: CASSSGTVAYEQYF. The CDR3 DNA is TGCGCCAGCAGCTCCGGGACAGTCGCCTACGAGCAGTACTTC. Full variable domain (missing parts from reference TRBV5-1 and TRBJ2-7): KAGVTQTPRYLIKTRGQQVTLSCSPISGHRSVSWYQQTPGQGLQFLFEYFSETQRNKGNFPGRFSGRQFSNSRSEMNVSTLELGDSALYLCASSSGTVAYEQYFGPGTRLTVT.

Many counts were recorded for this clonotype. The chain employs TRBV3-1 and TRBJ1-2; D gene ambiguous. This CDR3 has 14 residues. Looked up from germline, CDR1 is LGHDT and CDR2 is YNNKEL (reference sequence). V was shortened by 3 bases and J by 1 base, with 9 bases between the two germline ends. The CDR3 here is CASSQEGLNYGYTF. Here the CDR3 DNA reads TGTGCCAGCAGCCAGGAAGGACTTAACTATGGCTACACCTTC.

This clonotype was seen at least ten times. V is TRBV2 and J is TRBJ1-1; maybe TRBD1 (5 bases). V lost 6 bases and J lost 7, with 15 bases in between. Germline CDR1 reads SNHLY; CDR2 reads FYNNEI. This CDR3 contains 13 residues. CDR3 bases: TGTGCCAGCAGGGTCTGGGGCAGCAGTGAAGCTTTCTTT. Amino acid sequence: CASRVWGSSEAFF. Full variable domain (outside the CDR3, taken from reference TRBV2 and TRBJ1-1): EPEVTQTPSHQVTQMGQEVILRCVPISNHLYFYWYRQILGQKVEFLVSFYNNEISEKSEIFDDQFSVERPDGSNFTLKIRSTKLEDSAMYFCASRVWGSSEAFFGQGTRLTVV.

V and J are TRBV20-1 and TRBJ2-3; D uncertain. The CDR3 sequence is 10 residues long. Germline V gene data show CDR1 as DFQATT and CDR2 as SNEGSKA (reference sequence). Trimming removed 6 bases from V and 7 bases from J, with 8 bases in between. The CDR3 region is CSAGEYTQYF. CDR3 nucleotides: TGCAGTGCCGGTGAATATACGCAGTATTTT.

This clonotype has at least ten counts. This chain connects TRBV28 to TRBJ2-5; TRBD2 agrees at 13 bases. After removal of 6 bases from V and 2 bases from J, the junction contained 12 bases not matched to a gene. The CDR3 runs 18 residues. The V gene's germline CDR1 is MDHEN and CDR2 SYDVKM. The CDR3 DNA is TGTGCCAGCAGAATCCTAGCGGGACTAGCGGGACGGCAAGAGACCCAGTACTTC. Translated: CASRILAGLAGRQETQYF.

The genes are TRBV5-8 and TRBJ2-7; 11 bases are a match to TRBD1. Trimming took 4 bases from V and 3 from J; bases not matched to a gene: 9. The CDR3 totals 16 residues. From germline, CDR1 is SGHTS and CDR2 YDEGEE. The CDR3 region is CASSAAAGTGGYEQYF. The CDR3 DNA reads TGTGCCAGCAGCGCTGCGGCCGGGACAGGGGGCTACGAGCAGTACTTC.

This clonotype showed up many times. The rearrangement uses TRBV6-5 and TRBJ2-5, with TRBD2 matching 8 bases. CDR1 is MNHEY and CDR2 is SVGAGI in the germline V gene. This CDR3 has 14 amino acids. J was trimmed by 4 bases and V by 1 base; bases with no gene match: 2. This CDR3 is CASSYLAGGETQYF. CDR3 nucleotides: TGTGCCAGCAGTTACTTGGCGGGGGGAGAGACCCAGTACTTC.